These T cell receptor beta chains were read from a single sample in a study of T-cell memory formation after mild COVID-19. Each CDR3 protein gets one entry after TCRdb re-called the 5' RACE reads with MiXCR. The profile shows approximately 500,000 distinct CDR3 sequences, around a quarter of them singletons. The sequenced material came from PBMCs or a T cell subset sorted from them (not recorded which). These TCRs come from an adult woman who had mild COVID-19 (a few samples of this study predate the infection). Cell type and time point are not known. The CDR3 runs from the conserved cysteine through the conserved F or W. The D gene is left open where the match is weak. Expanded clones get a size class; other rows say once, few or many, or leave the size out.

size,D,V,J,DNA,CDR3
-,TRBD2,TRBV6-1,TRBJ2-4,TGTGCCAGCAATGTAGCGGGAGGGAACATTCAGTACTTC,CASNVAGGNIQYF
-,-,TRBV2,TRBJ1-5,TGTGCCAGCGGGTGGGGGGGGACGAGCAATCAGCCCCAGCATTTT,CASGWGGTSNQPQHF
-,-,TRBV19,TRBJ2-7,TGTGCCAGTTCCCCGTGGGCAGCCCTCTCCTACGAGCAGTACTTC,CASSPWAALSYEQYF
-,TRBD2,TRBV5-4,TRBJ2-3,TGTGCCAGCAGCTTGGGACTAGCGGGGGGTCCCATTAGCACAGATACGCAGTATTTT,CASSLGLAGGPISTDTQYF
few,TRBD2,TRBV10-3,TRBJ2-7,TGTGCCATCAGTGATTTGGCGGGGGGATCCTACGAGCAGTACTTC,CAISDLAGGSYEQYF
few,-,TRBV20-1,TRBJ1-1,TGCAGTGCTAGAGTGTCGAGGGGTAGGACTGAAGCTTTCTTT,CSARVSRGRTEAFF
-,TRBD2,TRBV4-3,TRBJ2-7,TGCGCCAGCAGCCAGGGACTAGAGCGCCCCTACGAGCAGTACTTC,CASSQGLERPYEQYF
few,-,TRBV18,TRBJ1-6,TGTGCCAGCGCGAATCGGGAACGAAATTCACCCCTCCACTTT,CASANRERNSPLHF
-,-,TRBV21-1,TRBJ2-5,TGTGCCAGCAGCAAACGGGAGACCCAGTACTTC,CASSKRETQYF
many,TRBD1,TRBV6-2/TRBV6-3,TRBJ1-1,TGTGCCAGCAGTGACCTTGGGACAGGGGGGACTGAAGCTTTCTTT,CASSDLGTGGTEAFF
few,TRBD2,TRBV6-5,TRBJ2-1,TGTGCCAGCATCGGCGGGGGGACTTACAATGAGCAGTTCTTC,CASIGGGTYNEQFF
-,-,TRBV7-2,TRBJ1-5,TGTGCCAGCAGCTTAGAGGGTCCCCGCAATCAGCCCCAGCATTTT,CASSLEGPRNQPQHF
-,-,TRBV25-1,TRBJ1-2,TGTGCCAGCAGTGGGGTTCGGAGTGGCTACACCTTC,CASSGVRSGYTF
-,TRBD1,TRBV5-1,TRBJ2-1,TGCGCCAGCAGCCAGTACGGGGGACAGGGCTACAATGAGCAGTTCTTC,CASSQYGGQGYNEQFF
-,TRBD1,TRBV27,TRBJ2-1,TGTGCCAGCAGTTTATCCCAGGGGGTCAACAATGAGCAGTTCTTC,CASSLSQGVNNEQFF
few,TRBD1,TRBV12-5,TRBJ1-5,TGTGCTAGTGGTCCAAACCTAGAAGGGGGCGGCGTGCCCCAGCATTTT,CASGPNLEGGGVPQHF
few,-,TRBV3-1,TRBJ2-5,TGTGCCAGCAGCCAAGACTCGGAAGGATTTCTGGAGACCCAGTACTTC,CASSQDSEGFLETQYF
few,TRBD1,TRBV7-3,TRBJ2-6,TGTGCCAGCAGCCGCGACAGGGCTGGGGCCAACGTCCTGACTTTC,CASSRDRAGANVLTF
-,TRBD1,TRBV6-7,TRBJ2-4,TGTGCCAGCAGTTACCCCAGACAGGGATCGACCGCGGGCATTCAGTACTTC,CASSYPRQGSTAGIQYF
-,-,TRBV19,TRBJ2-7,TGTGCCAGTAGTATCCAACCGGAGAGCTCCTACGAGCAGTACTTC,CASSIQPESSYEQYF
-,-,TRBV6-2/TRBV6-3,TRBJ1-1,TGTGCCAGCTTTGCGTCCCGCGGGAACACTGAAGCTTTCTTT,CASFASRGNTEAFF
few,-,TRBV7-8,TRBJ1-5,TGTGCCAGCAGCTTATTGCGCGGTTATAGCAATCAGCCCCAGCATTTT,CASSLLRGYSNQPQHF
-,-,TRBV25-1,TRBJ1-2,TGTGCCAGCGGCCGGGGTTTTGGCTACACCTTC,CASGRGFGYTF
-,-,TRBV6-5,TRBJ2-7,TGTGCCAGCAGTTCGGGCCCAGCTTTCTACGAGCAGTACTTC,CASSSGPAFYEQYF
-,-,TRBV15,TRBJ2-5,TGTGCCACCAGCAGCACAGGGGCGAGACTAGGGACCCAAGAGACCCAGTACTTC,CATSSTGARLGTQETQYF
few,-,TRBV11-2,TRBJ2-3,TGTGCCAGCAGCAAAGGAGGACCAACAGATACGCAGTATTTT,CASSKGGPTDTQYF
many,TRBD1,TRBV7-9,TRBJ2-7,TGTGCCAGCAGCCCACAGGGGGCCTCCTACGAGCAGTACTTC,CASSPQGASYEQYF
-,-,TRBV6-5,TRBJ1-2,TGTGCCAGCAGGACCGGGACATCTAACTATGGCTACACCTTC,CASRTGTSNYGYTF
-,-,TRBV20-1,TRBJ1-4,TGCAGTGCTAGAAGGGACAATGAAAAACTGTTTTTT,CSARRDNEKLFF
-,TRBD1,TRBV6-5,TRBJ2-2,TGTGCCAGCAGTTACAACAGGGGTGGGGCCGGGGAGCTGTTTTTT,CASSYNRGGAGELFF
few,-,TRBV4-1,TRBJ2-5,TGCGCCAGCAGCCAACGACACCGGCGGGTCCAAGAGACCCAGTACTTC,CASSQRHRRVQETQYF
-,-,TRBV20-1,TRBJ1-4,TGCAGTGCAGCAGGGGTTTCAAATGAAAAACTGTTTTTT,CSAAGVSNEKLFF
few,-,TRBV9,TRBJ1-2,TGTGCCAGCAGCGTAGAGGATAGAGGGGGGCTGTATAACTATGGCTACACCTTC,CASSVEDRGGLYNYGYTF
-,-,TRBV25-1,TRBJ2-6,TGTGCCAGCAGTGAATCAGGACCTGGGGCCAACGTCCTGACTTTC,CASSESGPGANVLTF
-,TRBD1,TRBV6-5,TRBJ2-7,TGTGCCAGCAGTTATCAGACAGGGAACTACGAGCAGTACTTC,CASSYQTGNYEQYF
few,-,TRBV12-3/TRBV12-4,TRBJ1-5,TGTGCCAGCAGTTTACCCTCCCCAGGGCAGCAAAATCAGCCCCAGCATTTT,CASSLPSPGQQNQPQHF
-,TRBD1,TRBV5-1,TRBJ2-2,TGCGCCAGCAGCTCGGAGACAGGGTTGAGCACCGGGGAGCTGTTTTTT,CASSSETGLSTGELFF
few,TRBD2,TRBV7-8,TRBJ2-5,TGTGCCAGCAGCCTGATAGCGGGGGGGCCGGGAGAGACCCAGTACTTC,CASSLIAGGPGETQYF
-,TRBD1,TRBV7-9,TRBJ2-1,TGTGCCAGCAGCTTAGTAGGACAGGGATTTAACGGGCAGTTCTTC,CASSLVGQGFNGQFF
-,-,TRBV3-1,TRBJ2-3,TGTGCCAGCAGCCCAAACAGGGATCTCTACACAGATACGCAGTATTTT,CASSPNRDLYTDTQYF
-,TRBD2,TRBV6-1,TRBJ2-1,TGTGCCAGTCGGGCGGGGACTAGCGGTAACAATGAGCAGTTCTTC,CASRAGTSGNNEQFF
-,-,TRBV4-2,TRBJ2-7,TGTGCCAGCAGCCAAGCGCCGGGAATCGCCTACGAGCAGTACTTC,CASSQAPGIAYEQYF
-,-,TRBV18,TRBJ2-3,TGTGCCAGCTCCGACTTTTTGGGCACAGATACGCAGTATTTT,CASSDFLGTDTQYF
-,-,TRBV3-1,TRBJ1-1,TGTGCCAGCAGCCAAGAATCCCGTTCTCGGGGGACTGAAGCTTTCTTT,CASSQESRSRGTEAFF
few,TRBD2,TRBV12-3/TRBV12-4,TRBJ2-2,TGTGCCAGCAGTTTAGTCGGGGGGGCCGCCTCCGGGGAGCTGTTTTTT,CASSLVGGAASGELFF
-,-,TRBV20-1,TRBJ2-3,TGCAGTGCTAGAGAAGGCGGCCCCGCAGATACGCAGTATTTT,CSAREGGPADTQYF
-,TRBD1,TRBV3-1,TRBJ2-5,TGTGCCAGCAGCCAAGCCGGGACAGGGCCACAAGAGACCCAGTACTTC,CASSQAGTGPQETQYF
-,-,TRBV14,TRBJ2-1,TGTGCCAGCAGCCAGCCGGTTACGGGACTCCCAAGCCGGTACAATGAGCAGTTCTTC,CASSQPVTGLPSRYNEQFF
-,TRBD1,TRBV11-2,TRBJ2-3,TGTGCCAGCAGCTCCACAGGGGGCTCGACAGATACGCAGTATTTT,CASSSTGGSTDTQYF
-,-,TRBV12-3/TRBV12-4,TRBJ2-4,TGTGCCAGCAGCCCGGACGCGGCCAAAAACATTCAGTACTTC,CASSPDAAKNIQYF
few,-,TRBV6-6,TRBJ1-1,TGTGCCAGCAGTTATAGGATCGATGGGACTGAAGCTTTCTTT,CASSYRIDGTEAFF